This T cell receptor (beta chain) was recovered during a study of blood T cell repertoires in COVID-19. The wider study: Collection of acute and convalescent COVID-19 samples took place in the United States, Italy and Spain. Nucleic acid was either cDNA or gDNA, and it came from T cells, B-cell-depleted T cells, or PBMCs.

This clone appeared once. In the authors' methods: Reference gene primer amplification gave nucleated cell count estimates. The data were produced by immunoSEQ multiplex PCR, yet TCRdb's version contains in-frame clones alone and is incomplete. Clone size and the V and J calls come from that table; the DNA yielded D and trimming. The profile covers around 220,000 clones, with less than 85% appearing a single time and 4.5% to 6% taken by the ten largest. This CDR3 has 13 residues. Germline V gives CDR1 MNHEY, CDR2 SMNVEV (reference sequence). V lost 6 bases and J lost 7, with 13 bases in between. Sequencing was performed on peripheral blood. The origin of this receptor is an elderly woman with active or convalescent COVID-19. The chain uses TRBV27 and TRBJ2-1; D possibly corresponds to TRBD1 (6 bases). The CDR3 DNA reads as TGTGCCAGCAGCTATGACAGGTCGAATGAGCAGTTCTTC. Protein sequence: CASSYDRSNEQFF.